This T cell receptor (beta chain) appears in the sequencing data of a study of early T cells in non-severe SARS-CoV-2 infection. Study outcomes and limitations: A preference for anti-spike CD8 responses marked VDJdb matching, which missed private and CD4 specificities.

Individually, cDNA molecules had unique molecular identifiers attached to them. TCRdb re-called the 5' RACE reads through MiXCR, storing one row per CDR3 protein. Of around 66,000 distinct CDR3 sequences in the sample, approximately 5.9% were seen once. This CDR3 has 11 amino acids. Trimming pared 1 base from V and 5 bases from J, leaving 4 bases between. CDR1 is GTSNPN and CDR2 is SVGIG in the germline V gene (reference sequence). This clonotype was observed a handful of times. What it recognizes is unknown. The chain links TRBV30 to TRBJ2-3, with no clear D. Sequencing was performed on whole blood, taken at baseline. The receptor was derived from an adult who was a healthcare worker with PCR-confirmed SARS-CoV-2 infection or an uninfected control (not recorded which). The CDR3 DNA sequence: TGTGCCTGGAGTGGAGTAGATACGCAGTATTTT. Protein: CAWSGVDTQYF.